This T cell receptor beta chain was observed in a study of T cells in Graves' hyperthyroidism and ophthalmopathy. Diagnoses were made from clinical symptoms, serum measures (thyroxine and TRAb), thyroid ultrasound and orbital computed tomography. Looked up from germline, CDR1 is MDHEN and CDR2 is SYDVKM. CDR3 length: 17 residues. V was cut by 3 bases and J by 0 bases, with 17 bases left in between. Whole-study results and caveats: In simple terms, a model built on 13 V-J features told ophthalmopathy apart from stable hyperthyroidism. Most clonotypes expanded in thyroid above 0.001 were likewise present in blood. Ophthalmopathy, which appeared later, was predicted by the model a median 6.5 months before onset.

Ten or more counts support this clonotype. Its antigen is not identified. Regions amplified from RNA transcripts were the TCR beta CDR3 regions. TCR CDR3 regions were first amplified by RT-PCR with HTBI primers. TCRdb processed the multiplex PCR reads anew with MiXCR; each CDR3 protein has one entry. In the table there are 550,000 to 700,000 distinct CDR3 sequences, roughly 15% of which are singletons. The receptor's source is a woman aged 40 to 50 with Graves' ophthalmopathy. Sequencing used blood. This chain connects TRBV28 to TRBJ1-2, with a tentative D call TRBD1 (5 bases). Here the CDR3 DNA reads TGTGCCAGCAGTTTCGGCCAGGGAAAACTCTCTAACTATGGCTACACCTTC. Encoded protein: CASSFGQGKLSNYGYTF.